This TCR beta chain was documented in a study of blood T cell repertoires in COVID-19. Two negative PCRs, clearance, or symptom resolution characterized the recovered Cohort 3 donors. Germline V gene lookup returns CDR1 MDHEN and CDR2 SYDVKM. V was trimmed by 1 base and J by 5 bases, leaving 12 bases between them. The CDR3 runs to 15 residues. As processed by the authors: Counts of nucleated cells, estimated from reference gene primer amplification, were obtained. TCRdb's table, derived via immunoSEQ multiplex PCR, lists solely in-frame clones and lacks some. V, J and clone size reflect that table, while D and trimming were determined from the DNA. The sample consists of 95,000 to 150,000 clones, about 83% of them appearing once.

This clonotype originated in a woman aged 25 to 39 who had recovered from COVID-19. This chain uses TRBV28 with TRBJ2-1; D perhaps matches TRBD1 (6 bases). The source material was PBMCs or T cells enriched from blood (not recorded which). Here the CDR3 DNA reads TGTGCCAGCAGTTTATCGGCAGGGGTAGACAATGAGCAGTTCTTC. It codes for CASSLSAGVDNEQFF.